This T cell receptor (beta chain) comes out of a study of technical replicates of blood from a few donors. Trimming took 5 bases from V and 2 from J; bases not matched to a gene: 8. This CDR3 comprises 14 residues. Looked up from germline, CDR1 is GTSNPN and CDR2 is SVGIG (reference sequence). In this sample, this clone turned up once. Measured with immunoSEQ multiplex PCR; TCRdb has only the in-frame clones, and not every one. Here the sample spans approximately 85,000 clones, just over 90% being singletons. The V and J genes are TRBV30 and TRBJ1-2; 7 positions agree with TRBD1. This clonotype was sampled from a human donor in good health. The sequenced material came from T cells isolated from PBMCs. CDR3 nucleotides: TGTGCCTGGGAGACGAAACAGGGGAACTATGGCTACACCTTC. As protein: CAWETKQGNYGYTF.